These T cell receptor beta chains were read from a single sample in a study of T cells after yellow fever vaccination. TCRdb reanalysed the 5' RACE reads using MiXCR and keeps one entry per CDR3 protein. The repertoire includes about 550,000 distinct CDR3 sequences, roughly 19% of them detected once, and 14% sits in the top ten. Source: PBMCs, taken 15 days after the yellow fever booster vaccination. The receptors here all came from a man aged 25 to 45 who received the YFV17D yellow fever vaccine. Each CDR3 is given without its conserved first and last residue. The size of a clone is reported for some rows only, either as once, few or many, or as a class for expanded clones.

clone_size,v_call,j_call,cdr3_aa
.,TRBV3-1,TRBJ1-5,ASSQNNQPQH
.,TRBV7-2,TRBJ2-5,ASSLLGLLQETQY
few,TRBV27,TRBJ2-1,ASSFPTSGRMEVENEQF
few,TRBV5-1,TRBJ1-1,ASSLEGALMNTEAF
.,TRBV11-2,TRBJ2-5,ASSPGRQGGTQY
.,TRBV11-2,TRBJ1-4,ASSLEANSGLF
.,TRBV28,TRBJ1-6,ASRGVTPLH
few,TRBV18,TRBJ1-4,ASSPTNEKLF
few,TRBV12-3/TRBV12-4,TRBJ2-2,ASTLGLAGVTGELF
.,TRBV6-1,TRBJ1-1,ASSLLYRRGEAF
few,TRBV29-1,TRBJ1-2,SVGGRGEGYT
few,TRBV13,TRBJ2-3,ASSGGTTGTDTQY
.,TRBV25-1,TRBJ2-3,ASSEPDPWRNTDTQY
few,TRBV6-1,TRBJ2-2,ASRVTGAGELF
.,TRBV20-1,TRBJ2-4,SAISQGAPFSQVVKY
few,TRBV5-5,TRBJ2-7,ASTKAYEQY
few,TRBV5-1,TRBJ2-7,ASSLGTSGMEQY
.,TRBV28,TRBJ2-1,ASSSWRRVQF